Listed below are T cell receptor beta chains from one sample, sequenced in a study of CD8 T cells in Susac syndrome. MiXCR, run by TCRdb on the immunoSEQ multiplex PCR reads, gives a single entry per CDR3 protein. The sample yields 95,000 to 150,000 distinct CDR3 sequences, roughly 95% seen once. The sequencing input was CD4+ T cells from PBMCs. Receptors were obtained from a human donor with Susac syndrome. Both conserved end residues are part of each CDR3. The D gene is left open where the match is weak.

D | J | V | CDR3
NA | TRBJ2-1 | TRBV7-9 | CASSRTEVEQFF
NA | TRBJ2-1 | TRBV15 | CATSRDLPIAEQFF
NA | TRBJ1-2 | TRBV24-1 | CATSGSYGYTF
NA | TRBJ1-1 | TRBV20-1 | CSARKEHTEAFF
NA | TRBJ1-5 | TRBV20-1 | CSASGPDQPQHF
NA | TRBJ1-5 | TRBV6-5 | CASSLGVPSNQPQHF
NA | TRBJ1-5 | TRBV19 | CASSIDWGDQPQHF
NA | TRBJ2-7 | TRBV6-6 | CASSYGGPREQYF
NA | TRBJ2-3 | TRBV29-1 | CSVAGLWQGRDTQYF
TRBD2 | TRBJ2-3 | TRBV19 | CASSIGGGDTQYF
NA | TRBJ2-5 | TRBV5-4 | CASSLGRPGEGFQTQYF
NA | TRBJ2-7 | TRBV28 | CASRGFYEQYF
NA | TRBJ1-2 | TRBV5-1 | CASSYGQIAYGYTF
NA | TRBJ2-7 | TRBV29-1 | CSVAQGNGQYF
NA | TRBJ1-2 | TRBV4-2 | CASSQEWREPNYGYTF
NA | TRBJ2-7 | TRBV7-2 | CASSLGQVYEQYF
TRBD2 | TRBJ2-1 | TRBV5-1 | CASSPGTSGILEQFF
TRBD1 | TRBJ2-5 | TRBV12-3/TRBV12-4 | CASSTGQGSSVETQYF